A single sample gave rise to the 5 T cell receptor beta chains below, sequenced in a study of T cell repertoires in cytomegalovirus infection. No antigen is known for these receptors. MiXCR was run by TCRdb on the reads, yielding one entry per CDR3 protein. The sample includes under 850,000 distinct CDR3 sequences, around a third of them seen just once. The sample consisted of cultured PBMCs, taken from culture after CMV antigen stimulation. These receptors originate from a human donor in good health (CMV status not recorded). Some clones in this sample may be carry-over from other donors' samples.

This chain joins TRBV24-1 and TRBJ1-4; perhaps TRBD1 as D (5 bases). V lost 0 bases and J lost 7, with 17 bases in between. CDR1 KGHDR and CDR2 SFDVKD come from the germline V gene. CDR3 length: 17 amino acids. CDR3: CATSDLPGPEGCEKLFF. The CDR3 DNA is TGTGCCACCAGTGATTTGCCAGGGCCGGAGGGGTGTGAAAAACTGTTTTTT.

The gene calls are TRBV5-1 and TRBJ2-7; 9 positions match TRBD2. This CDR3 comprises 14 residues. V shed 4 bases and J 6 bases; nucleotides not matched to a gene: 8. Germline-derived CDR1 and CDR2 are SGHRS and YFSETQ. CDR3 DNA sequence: TGCGCCAGCAGCATACAGCGGGAGGTAGGCGAGCAGTACTTC. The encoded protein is CASSIQREVGEQYF.

The CDR3 sequence: CASSLRPQAPLHF. The CDR3 DNA sequence: TGTGCCAGCAGTTTACGCCCCCAGGCACCCCTCCACTTT. The gene calls are TRBV27 and TRBJ1-6; D uncertain. Per germline, CDR1 MNHEY and CDR2 SMNVEV (reference sequence). Trimming cost V 2 bases and J 11 bases, with 10 bases left between them. The CDR3 extends over 13 amino acids.

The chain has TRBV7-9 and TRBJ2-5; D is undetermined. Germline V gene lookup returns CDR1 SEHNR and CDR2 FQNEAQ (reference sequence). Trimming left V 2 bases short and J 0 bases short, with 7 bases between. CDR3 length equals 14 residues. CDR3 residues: CASSLTTYQETQYF. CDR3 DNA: TGTGCCAGCAGCTTAACGACGTACCAAGAGACCCAGTACTTC.

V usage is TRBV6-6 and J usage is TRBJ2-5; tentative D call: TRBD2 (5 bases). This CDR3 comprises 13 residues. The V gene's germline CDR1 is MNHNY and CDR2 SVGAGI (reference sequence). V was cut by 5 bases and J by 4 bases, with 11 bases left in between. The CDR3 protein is CASSISGLETQYF. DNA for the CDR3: TGTGCCAGCAGTATATCGGGGTTAGAGACCCAGTACTTC.